This T cell receptor (beta chain) was sequenced in a study of T-cell reconstitution after alpha-beta-depleted transplantation in children. This clonotype was observed many times. As it was prepared, the TCRbeta library received unique molecular identifiers. Each CDR3 protein is one row after TCRdb ran MiXCR on the PCR reads. The table shows almost 250,000 distinct CDR3 sequences, with more than 20% occurring only once. The receptor's source is a girl aged 2-10 years with Fanconi anemia, due to receive a stem cell transplant. Sequenced here: PBMCs, sampled before TCRalphabeta/CD19-depleted stem cell transplant.

CDR3 sequence (DNA): TGCGCCAGCAGCTCCCGGACAGGGAACACCGGGGAGCTGTTTTTT. Translation: CASSSRTGNTGELFF. The J gene is TRBJ2-2, the V gene TRBV5-1; 7 nucleotides line up with TRBD1. There are 15 residues in the CDR3. The germline CDR1 and CDR2 sequences are SGHRS and YFSETQ. V lost 3 bases, J lost 1 base, and 3 bases stayed unmatched.